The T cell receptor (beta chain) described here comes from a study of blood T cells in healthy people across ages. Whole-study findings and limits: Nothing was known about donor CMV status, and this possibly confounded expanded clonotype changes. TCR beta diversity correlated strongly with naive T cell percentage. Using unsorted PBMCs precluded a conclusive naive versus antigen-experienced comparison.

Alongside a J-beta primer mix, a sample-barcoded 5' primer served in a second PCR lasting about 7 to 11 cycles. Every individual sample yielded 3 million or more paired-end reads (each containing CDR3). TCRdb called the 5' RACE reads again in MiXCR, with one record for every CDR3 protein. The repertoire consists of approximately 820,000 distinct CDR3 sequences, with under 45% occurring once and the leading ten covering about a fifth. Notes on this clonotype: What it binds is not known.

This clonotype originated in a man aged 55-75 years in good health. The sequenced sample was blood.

The CDR3 reads CASSFRDLPVPKNIQYF. In DNA, the CDR3 is TGTGCCAGCAGTTTCCGGGACCTACCGGTTCCCAAAAACATTCAGTACTTC. The chain carries TRBV12-3 or TRBV12-4 and TRBJ2-4; D may match TRBD1 or TRBD2 (5 bases each). V lost 3 bases to trimming and J lost 2 bases, with 17 bases between them. This CDR3 has 17 amino acids.